These 26 T cell receptor beta chains were all obtained from the same sample, sequenced in a study of regulatory T cells in long-lasting Graves disease. In building TCR beta libraries, iRepertoire HTBI primers were used together with Arm-PCR of CDR3 regions. TCRdb re-called the multiplex PCR reads with MiXCR, one entry per CDR3 protein. The sample has about 470,000 distinct CDR3 sequences, less than 25% seen once. Time point here: persistent/refractory GD, antithyroid drugs over 5 years with positive TRAb. RNA isolated from PBMCs was used to make the TCR library. This specimen was peripheral blood mononuclear cells (PBMCs), taken when the disease was refractory, from a patient treated with antithyroid drugs. Receptors originate from a female donor with Graves disease.

This clonotype was recorded at least ten times. The chain employs TRBV2 and TRBJ2-6; no clear D. The germline gives CDR1 SNHLY, CDR2 FYNNEI. The CDR3 totals 18 residues. V lost 0 bases and J 0 bases, leaving 12 bases between the germline ends. CDR3 loop: CASSEALRRSSGANVLTF. For the CDR3, the DNA is TGTGCCAGCAGTGAAGCGCTTCGGCGTAGCTCTGGGGCCAACGTCCTGACTTTC.

This clonotype was counted ten times or more. The V gene is TRBV3-1, the J gene TRBJ2-7; tentatively, D is TRBD2 (6 bases). Looked up from germline, CDR1 is LGHDT and CDR2 is YNNKEL (reference sequence). Trimming stripped 0 bases from V and 3 bases from J, with 12 bases between. CDR3 length: 15 amino acids. CDR3 bases: TGTGCCAGCAGCCAAGATTTAGCGGTGGACTACGAGCAGTACTTC. Translated: CASSQDLAVDYEQYF.

This chain connects TRBV6-1 to TRBJ2-7; 7 bases map to TRBD2. V lost 5 bases and J lost 6; bases outside the gene matches: 4. Germline assignment: CDR1 MNHNS and CDR2 SASEGT. CDR3 size: 12 residues. The CDR3 loop reads CASSRLAVEQYF. As DNA, the CDR3 is TGTGCCAGCAGTAGACTAGCCGTCGAGCAGTACTTC.

This clonotype was counted a few times. The chain employs TRBV20-1 and TRBJ2-2; no clear D gene. Germline V gene data show CDR1 as DFQATT and CDR2 as SNEGSKA (reference sequence). V was pared by 3 bases and J by 0 bases, with 14 bases between. The CDR3 extends over 16 amino acids. CDR3 sequence (DNA): TGCAGTGCTAGGGGTCGTCAGAACTCGAACACCGGGGAGCTGTTTTTT. It codes for CSARGRQNSNTGELFF.

V is TRBV7-9 and J is TRBJ2-2, with 9 bases that match TRBD2. The junction had 10 bases not matched to a gene; V was cut back by 6 bases and J by 2 bases. Per germline, CDR1 SEHNR and CDR2 FQNEAQ (reference sequence). The CDR3 has 17 amino acids. CDR3 protein: CASSRWASGINTGELFF. The CDR3 nucleotides are TGTGCCAGCAGTCGGTGGGCTAGCGGGATTAACACCGGGGAGCTGTTTTTT. Filled out from reference TRBV7-9 and TRBJ2-2, the complete variable domain reads DTGVSQNPRHKITKRGQNVTFRCDPISEHNRLYWYRQTLGQGPEFLTYFQNEAQLEKSRLLSDRFSAERPKGSFSTLEIQRTEQGDSAMYLCASSRWASGINTGELFFGEGSRLTVL.

The chain employs TRBV7-6 and TRBJ2-7, with D perhaps being TRBD1 or TRBD2 (5 bases each). V was shortened by 3 bases and J by 4 bases, with 13 bases between the two germline ends. The CDR3 runs 14 residues. Germline assignment: CDR1 SGHVS and CDR2 FNYEAQ. CDR3 bases: TGTGCCAGCAGCTTCCGGGGCAGGGTTTACGAGCAGTACTTC. It translates to CASSFRGRVYEQYF.

This clonotype was counted between two and nine times. The V gene is TRBV20-1, the J gene TRBJ2-4; D may match TRBD1 or TRBD2 (5 bases each). Germline CDR1 reads DFQATT; CDR2 reads SNEGSKA (reference sequence). The CDR3 has 15 residues. Trimming took 5 bases from V and 2 from J, leaving 16 bases between them. This CDR3 is CSAGVLWGSKNIQYF. CDR3 nucleotides: TGCAGTGCTGGGGTCTTGTGGGGGTCCAAAAACATTCAGTACTTC.

This clonotype was seen ten or more times. This chain joins TRBV9 and TRBJ2-5; TRBD2 might be the D (6 bases). Trimming left V 3 bases short and J 4 bases short, with 22 bases between. Germline V gives CDR1 SGDLS, CDR2 YYNGEE. This CDR3 comprises 17 residues. DNA of the CDR3: TGTGCCAGCAGCGGCCAATTCGGGGGAGTGAGGGGAGAGACCCAGTACTTC. Translated: CASSGQFGGVRGETQYF.

This clonotype was observed at least ten times. This sequence joins TRBV29-1 and TRBJ1-1, with a weak D call TRBD1 (6 bases). V lost 1 base, J lost 10 bases, and 13 bases lay in between. Germline V gene lookup returns CDR1 SQVTM and CDR2 ANQGSEA. The CDR3 runs 12 residues. CDR3 in DNA: TGCAGCGTTGAAGGGGAGGGGGGCCGAGCTTTCTTT. Translation: CSVEGEGGRAFF.

This clonotype was observed a few times. J is TRBJ2-7 and V is TRBV6-1; TRBD2 matches at 10 bases. This CDR3 region has 13 residues. V shed 11 bases and J 0 bases; nucleotides not matched to a gene: 4. In germline, CDR1 is MNHNS, CDR2 SASEGT. CDR3 nucleotides: TGTGCCGGAAGCGGGAGGGCCTCCTACGAGCAGTACTTC. It is translated as CAGSGRASYEQYF.

In its sample, this clonotype was seen many times. V and J are TRBV12-3 or TRBV12-4 and TRBJ2-7; D remains unclear. This CDR3 contains 14 residues. V lost 3 bases and J 6 bases, leaving 15 bases between the germline ends. CDR3 residues: CASSLGSPPREQYF. The CDR3 DNA follows: TGTGCCAGCAGTTTGGGCAGCCCCCCTCGCGAGCAGTACTTC.

The sample holds a few counts of this clonotype. This chain connects TRBV6-1 to TRBJ1-2; D call uncertain. This CDR3 contains 14 residues. V gave up 7 bases and J gave up 4 bases, with 16 bases separating them. Germline loops: CDR1 MNHNS, CDR2 SASEGT. The CDR3 loop is CASKPVRGPYGYTF. The CDR3 DNA reads TGTGCCAGCAAGCCTGTCAGAGGGCCCTATGGCTACACCTTC.

This chain links TRBV12-3 or TRBV12-4 with TRBJ2-6; D assignment may be TRBD1 or TRBD2 (6 bases each). Trimming removed 7 bases from V and 0 bases from J, with 19 bases in between. CDR3 length: 18 amino acids. The CDR3 protein is CASNLRVGGPSGANVLTF. Written as DNA, the CDR3 is TGTGCCAGCAATCTAAGAGTAGGGGGGCCCTCTGGGGCCAACGTCCTGACTTTC.

This clonotype has ten or more counts. This chain connects TRBV11-1 to TRBJ1-1; D possibly corresponds to TRBD1 (5 bases). The germline V gene encodes CDR1 SGHAT and CDR2 FQDESV (reference sequence). Deletions cut 7 bases from V and 5 bases from J, with 17 bases between. The CDR3 loop spans 14 amino acids. The CDR3 region has the DNA TGTGCCAGCACCTCGGGGGAAGTGGTGACTGAAGCTTTCTTT. Its protein is CASTSGEVVTEAFF.

This clonotype appeared many times. The V call is TRBV12-5, the J call TRBJ2-2, with 13 nucleotides matching TRBD2. Germline V lookup: CDR1 LGHNT, CDR2 FRNRAP. Losses at the gene ends were 1 base for V and 5 bases for J; bases not matched to a gene: 13. CDR3 length: 20 residues. This chain's CDR3 is CASGLAGTSGARTWTGELFF. The CDR3 DNA reads TGTGCTAGTGGTTTGGCCGGGACTAGCGGGGCCCGAACGTGGACCGGGGAGCTGTTTTTT.

The rearrangement uses TRBV7-2 and TRBJ2-2; 7 bases align to TRBD2. The germline gives CDR1 SGHTA, CDR2 FQGNSA. This CDR3 spans 17 amino acids. Trimming removed 7 bases from V and 2 bases from J; junction bases left unmatched: 13. The CDR3 coding sequence is TGTGCCAGCACCCCGACGCGTCTAGCGGAAAACACCGGGGAGCTGTTTTTT. The encoded protein is CASTPTRLAENTGELFF.

This clonotype was observed at least ten times. V usage is TRBV28 and J usage is TRBJ1-1; weak D call: TRBD1 (5 bases). This CDR3 spans 14 amino acids. V was shortened by 6 bases and J by 4 bases, with 15 bases between the two germline ends. The germline V gene encodes CDR1 MDHEN and CDR2 SYDVKM. CDR3 region: CASSWGITVTEAFF. The CDR3 DNA is TGTGCCAGCAGCTGGGGGATCACAGTCACTGAAGCTTTCTTT.

This clonotype was found many times. V gene TRBV12-5 combines with J gene TRBJ2-7; no clear D. The CDR3 is 15 residues long. Germline V gives CDR1 LGHNT, CDR2 FRNRAP. Trimming pared 0 bases from V and 3 bases from J, leaving 12 bases between. CDR3 residues: CASGLVRIEIYEQYF. The CDR3 DNA reads TGTGCTAGTGGTTTGGTACGTATAGAAATCTACGAGCAGTACTTC. Looking up the rest from reference TRBV12-5 and TRBJ2-7 gives the full variable domain: DARVTQTPRHKVTEMGQEVTMRCQPILGHNTVFWYRQTMMQGLELLAYFRNRAPLDDSGMPKDRFSAEMPDATLATLKIQPSEPRDSAVYFCASGLVRIEIYEQYFGPGTRLTVT.

This clonotype showed up just a few times. The chain recombines TRBV7-3 with TRBJ2-3; D is perhaps TRBD2 (5 bases). The CDR3 sequence is 15 residues long. Germline V CDR1 and CDR2: SGHTA, FQGTGA. Trimming shortened V by 5 bases and J by 0 bases, and 12 bases separated the two germline ends. CDR3 residues: CASSATSGSTDTQYF. For the CDR3, the DNA is TGTGCCAGCAGCGCTACTAGTGGGAGCACAGATACGCAGTATTTT.

The gene calls are TRBV6-2 or TRBV6-3 and TRBJ1-5; no definite D call. The V gene lost 5 bases and the J gene lost 9 bases, with 20 bases spanning the gap. CDR1 and CDR2 (germline): MNHEY, SVGEGT. CDR3 length: 15 residues. The CDR3 here is CASSGDGGSHPPQHF. The CDR3 nucleotides are TGTGCCAGCAGTGGGGATGGAGGTAGCCATCCGCCCCAGCATTTT.

This clonotype was counted a few times. This chain uses TRBV7-9 with TRBJ2-7; tentatively, D is TRBD2 (5 bases). Trimming shortened V by 1 base and J by 4 bases, and 14 bases separated the two germline ends. This CDR3 region has 15 residues. The germline V gene encodes CDR1 SEHNR and CDR2 FQNEAQ (reference sequence). CDR3 protein: CASSLVTGVYYEQYF. The CDR3 nucleotides read TGTGCCAGCAGCTTAGTGACCGGGGTATATTACGAGCAGTACTTC.

This clonotype was seen repeatedly, ten times or more. The chain employs TRBV28 and TRBJ1-5, with D hard to call. Trimming pared 6 bases from V and 0 bases from J, leaving 6 bases between. Germline CDR1 is MDHEN and CDR2 is SYDVKM. The length of the CDR3 is 13 residues. CDR3 amino acids: CASRQYSNQPQHF. Written as DNA, the CDR3 is TGTGCCAGCAGGCAGTATAGCAATCAGCCCCAGCATTTT.

This clonotype appeared a single time. The V call is TRBV28, the J call TRBJ2-1; 9 bases agree with TRBD1. After removal of 7 bases from V and 7 bases from J, the junction contained 8 bases not matched to a gene. CDR1 is MDHEN, CDR2 SYDVKM, per germline. The length of the CDR3 is 14 residues. Here the CDR3 reads CASIAGTGFNEQFF. Written as DNA, the CDR3 is TGTGCCAGCATCGCCGGGACAGGGTTTAATGAGCAGTTCTTC.

This clonotype has at least ten counts. This sequence joins TRBV6-1 and TRBJ1-5; D remains unclear. V lost 6 bases, J lost 4 bases, and 10 bases lay in between. CDR1 is MNHNS, CDR2 SASEGT, per germline. This CDR3 has 13 amino acids. This CDR3 is CASSERANQPQHF. The CDR3 region has the DNA TGTGCCAGCAGCGAGAGGGCGAATCAGCCCCAGCATTTT.

This clonotype was counted at least ten times. This rearrangement joins TRBV2 to TRBJ1-1, with D possibly being TRBD1 (6 bases). CDR1 SNHLY and CDR2 FYNNEI come from the germline V gene. This CDR3 spans 12 amino acids. V was pared by 8 bases and J by 3 bases, with 10 bases between. The CDR3 region is CASRGPYTEAFF. The CDR3 DNA sequence: TGTGCCAGCCGGGGGCCGTACACTGAAGCTTTCTTT.

The chain has TRBV19 and TRBJ1-4; D might be TRBD1 (6 bases). The CDR3 consists of 15 residues. In germline, CDR1 is LNHDA, CDR2 SQIVND (reference sequence). V was cut by 2 bases and J by 3 bases, with 10 bases left in between. The CDR3 is CASSIMTGANEKLFF. In DNA, the CDR3 is TGTGCCAGTAGTATAATGACAGGAGCTAATGAAAAACTGTTTTTT.